Given below is one TCR beta chain in context. This specimen belongs to a study of blood T cell repertoires in COVID-19. V lost 8 bases and J lost 6; bases outside the gene matches: 12. The CDR3 extends over 14 amino acids. CDR1 and CDR2 (germline): SQVTM, ANQGSEA. Study members were between about 18 and 90 years old and lived in some 22 US regions. The table came from immunoSEQ multiplex PCR; TCRdb's copy has only in-frame clones and leaves some out. This table has 310,000 or so clones, 70% to 90% appearing once. The origin of this receptor is a woman aged 40 to 50 who had recovered from COVID-19. The rearrangement joins TRBV29-1 to TRBJ2-3, with TRBD2 matching over 9 bases. The sample comprised PBMCs or T cells enriched from blood (not recorded which). DNA of the CDR3: TGCAGCTTCAGTTCGGGACTAGCAAGTGATACGCAGTATTTT. It is translated as CSFSSGLASDTQYF.